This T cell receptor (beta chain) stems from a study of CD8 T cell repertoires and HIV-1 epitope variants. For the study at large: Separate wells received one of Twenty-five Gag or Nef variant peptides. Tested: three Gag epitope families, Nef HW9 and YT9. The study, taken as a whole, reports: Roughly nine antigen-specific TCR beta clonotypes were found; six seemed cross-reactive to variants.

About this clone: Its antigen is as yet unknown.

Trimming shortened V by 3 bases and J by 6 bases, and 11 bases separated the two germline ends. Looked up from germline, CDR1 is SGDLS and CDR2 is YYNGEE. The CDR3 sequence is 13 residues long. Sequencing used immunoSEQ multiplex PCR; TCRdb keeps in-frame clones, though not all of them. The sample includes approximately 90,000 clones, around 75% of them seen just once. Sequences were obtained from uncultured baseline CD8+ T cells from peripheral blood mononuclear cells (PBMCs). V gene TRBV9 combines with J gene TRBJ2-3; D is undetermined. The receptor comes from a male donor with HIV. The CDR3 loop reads CASSALTGDTQYF. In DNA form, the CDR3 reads TGTGCCAGCAGCGCCCTGACCGGGGATACGCAGTATTTT.